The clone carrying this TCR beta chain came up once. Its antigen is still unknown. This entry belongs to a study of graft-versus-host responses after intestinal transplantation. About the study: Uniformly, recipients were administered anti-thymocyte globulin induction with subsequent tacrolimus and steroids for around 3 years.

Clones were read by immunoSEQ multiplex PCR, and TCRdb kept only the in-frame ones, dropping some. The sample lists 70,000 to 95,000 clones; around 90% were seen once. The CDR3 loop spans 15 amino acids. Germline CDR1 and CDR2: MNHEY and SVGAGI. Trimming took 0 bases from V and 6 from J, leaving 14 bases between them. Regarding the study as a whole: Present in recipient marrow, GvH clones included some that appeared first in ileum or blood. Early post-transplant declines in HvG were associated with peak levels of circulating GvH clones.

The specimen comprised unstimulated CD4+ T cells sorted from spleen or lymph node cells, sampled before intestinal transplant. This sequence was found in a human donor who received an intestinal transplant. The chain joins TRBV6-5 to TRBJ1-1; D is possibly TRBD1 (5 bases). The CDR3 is CASSYSRGRGAEAFF. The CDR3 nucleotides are TGTGCCAGCAGTTACTCTCGGGGACGGGGGGCTGAAGCTTTCTTT.